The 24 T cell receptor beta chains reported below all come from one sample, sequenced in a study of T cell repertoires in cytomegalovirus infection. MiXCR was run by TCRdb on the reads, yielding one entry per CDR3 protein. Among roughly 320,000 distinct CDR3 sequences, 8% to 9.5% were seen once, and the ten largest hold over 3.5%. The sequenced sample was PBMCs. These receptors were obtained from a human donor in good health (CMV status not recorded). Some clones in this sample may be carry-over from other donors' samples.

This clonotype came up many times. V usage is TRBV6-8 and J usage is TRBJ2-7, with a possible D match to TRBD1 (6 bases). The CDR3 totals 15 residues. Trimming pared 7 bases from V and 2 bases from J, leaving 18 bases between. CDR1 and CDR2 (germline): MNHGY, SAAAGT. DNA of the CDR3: TGTGCCAGCAATCCCAACGGTCAGGGGCCCTACGAGCAGTACTTC. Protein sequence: CASNPNGQGPYEQYF.

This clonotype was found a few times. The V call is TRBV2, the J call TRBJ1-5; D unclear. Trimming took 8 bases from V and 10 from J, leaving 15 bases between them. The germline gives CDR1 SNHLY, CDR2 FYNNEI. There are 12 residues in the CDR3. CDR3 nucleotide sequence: TGTGCCAGCTCCCGGGTGTTGGGACCCCAGCATTTT. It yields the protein CASSRVLGPQHF.

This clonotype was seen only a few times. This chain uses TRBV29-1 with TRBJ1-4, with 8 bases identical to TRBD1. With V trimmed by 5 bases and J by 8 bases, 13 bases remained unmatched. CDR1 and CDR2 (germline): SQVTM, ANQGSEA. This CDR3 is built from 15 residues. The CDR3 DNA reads TGCAGCGTTTATCTTCCCGACAGGGGCGGCGAAAAACTGTTTTTT. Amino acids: CSVYLPDRGGEKLFF.

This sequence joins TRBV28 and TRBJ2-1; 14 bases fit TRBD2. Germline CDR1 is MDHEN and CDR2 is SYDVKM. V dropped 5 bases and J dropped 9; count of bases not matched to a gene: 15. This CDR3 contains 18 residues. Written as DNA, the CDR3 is TGTGCCAGCAGTACCCGACTAGCGGGAGGGTCTAGATATAGTGAGCAGTTCTTC. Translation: CASSTRLAGGSRYSEQFF.

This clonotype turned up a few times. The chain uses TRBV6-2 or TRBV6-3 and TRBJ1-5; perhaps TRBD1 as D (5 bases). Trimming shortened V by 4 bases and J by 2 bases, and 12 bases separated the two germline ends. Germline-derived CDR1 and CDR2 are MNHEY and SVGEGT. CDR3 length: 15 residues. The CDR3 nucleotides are TGTGCCAGCAGTTTCCGGGGGGGGGGCAATCAGCCCCAGCATTTT. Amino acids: CASSFRGGGNQPQHF.

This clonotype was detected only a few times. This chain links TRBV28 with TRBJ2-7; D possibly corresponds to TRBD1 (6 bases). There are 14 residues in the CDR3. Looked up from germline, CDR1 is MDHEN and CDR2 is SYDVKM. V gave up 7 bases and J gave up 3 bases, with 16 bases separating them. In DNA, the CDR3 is TGTGCCAGCAAAACCGGACAGTTCAACTACGAGCAGTACTTC. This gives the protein CASKTGQFNYEQYF.

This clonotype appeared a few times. Here the CDR3 DNA reads TGTGCCAGCAGCCCGGGACTAGCGGGGGGTGGTACGCAGTATTTT. This encodes CASSPGLAGGGTQYF. The chain links TRBV11-2 to TRBJ2-3; 15 bases align to TRBD2. The germline V gene encodes CDR1 SGHAT and CDR2 FQNNGV. This CDR3 spans 15 amino acids. After removal of 5 bases from V and 8 bases from J, the junction contained 5 bases not matched to a gene.

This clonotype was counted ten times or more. The CDR3 DNA sequence: TGTGCCAGCAGTCCTTCGACCGGGGAGCTGTTTTTT. Protein: CASSPSTGELFF. The V and J genes are TRBV7-3 and TRBJ2-2; D gene uncertain. Trimming shortened V by 6 bases and J by 5 bases, and 7 bases separated the two germline ends. In germline, CDR1 is SGHTA, CDR2 FQGTGA. The CDR3 has 12 amino acids. The whole variable domain, filled in from reference TRBV7-3 and TRBJ2-2, reads GAGVSQTPSNKVTEKGKYVELRCDPISGHTALYWYRQSLGQGPEFLIYFQGTGAADDSGLPNDRFFAVRPEGSVSTLKIQRTERGDSAVYLCASSPSTGELFFGEGSRLTVL.

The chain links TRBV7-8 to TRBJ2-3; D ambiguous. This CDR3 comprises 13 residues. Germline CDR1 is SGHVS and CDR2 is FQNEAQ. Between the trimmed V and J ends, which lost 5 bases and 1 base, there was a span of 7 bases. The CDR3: CASSRTRTDTQYF. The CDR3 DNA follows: TGTGCCAGCAGCCGGACGCGCACAGATACGCAGTATTTT.

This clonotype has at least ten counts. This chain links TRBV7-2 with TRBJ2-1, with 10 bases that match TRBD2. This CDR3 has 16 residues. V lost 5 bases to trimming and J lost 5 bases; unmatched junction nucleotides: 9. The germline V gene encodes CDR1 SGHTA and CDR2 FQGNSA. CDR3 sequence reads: CASSARLAGVDNEQFF. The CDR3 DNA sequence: TGTGCCAGCAGCGCCCGGCTAGCGGGGGTGGACAATGAGCAGTTCTTC. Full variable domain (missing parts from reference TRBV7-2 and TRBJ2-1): GAGVSQSPSNKVTEKGKDVELRCDPISGHTALYWYRQSLGQGLEFLIYFQGNSAPDKSGLPSDRFSAERTGGSVSTLTIQRTQQEDSAVYLCASSARLAGVDNEQFFGPGTRLTVL.

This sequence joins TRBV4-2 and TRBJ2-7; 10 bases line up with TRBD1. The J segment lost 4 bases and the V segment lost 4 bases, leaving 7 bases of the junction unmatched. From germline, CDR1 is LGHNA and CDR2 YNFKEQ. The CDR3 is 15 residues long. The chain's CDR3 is CASSPRTGGFYEQYF. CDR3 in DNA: TGTGCCAGCAGCCCTCGGACAGGGGGATTTTACGAGCAGTACTTC.

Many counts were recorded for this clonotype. CDR3 sequence reads: CASSRDQGYEQYF. The CDR3 coding sequence is TGTGCCAGCAGCCGAGACCAGGGTTACGAGCAGTACTTC. The chain couples TRBV7-2 to TRBJ2-7; D might be TRBD1 (5 bases). The CDR3 totals 13 residues. Between the trimmed V and J ends, which lost 5 bases and 4 bases, there was a span of 12 bases. CDR1 and CDR2 (germline): SGHTA, FQGNSA. The whole variable domain, remainder taken from reference TRBV7-2 and TRBJ2-7, is GAGVSQSPSNKVTEKGKDVELRCDPISGHTALYWYRQSLGQGLEFLIYFQGNSAPDKSGLPSDRFSAERTGGSVSTLTIQRTQQEDSAVYLCASSRDQGYEQYFGPGTRLTVT.

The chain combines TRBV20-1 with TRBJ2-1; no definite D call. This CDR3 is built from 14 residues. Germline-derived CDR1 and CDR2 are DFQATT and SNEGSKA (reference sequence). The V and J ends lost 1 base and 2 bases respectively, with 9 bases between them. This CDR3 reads CSARVQGPYNEQFF. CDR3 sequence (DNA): TGCAGTGCTAGAGTTCAAGGGCCCTACAATGAGCAGTTCTTC.

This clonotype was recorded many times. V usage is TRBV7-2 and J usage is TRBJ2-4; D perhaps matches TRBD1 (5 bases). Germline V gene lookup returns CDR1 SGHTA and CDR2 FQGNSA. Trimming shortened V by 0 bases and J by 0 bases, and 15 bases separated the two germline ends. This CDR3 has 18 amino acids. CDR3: CASSLARGGALAKNIQYF. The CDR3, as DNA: TGTGCCAGCAGCTTAGCCCGCGGTGGGGCCTTAGCCAAAAACATTCAGTACTTC.

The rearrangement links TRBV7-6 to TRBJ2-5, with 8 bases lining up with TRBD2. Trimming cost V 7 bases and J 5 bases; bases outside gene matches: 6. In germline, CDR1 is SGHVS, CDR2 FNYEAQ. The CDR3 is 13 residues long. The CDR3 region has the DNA TGTGCCAGCAACCGGGGGGGGGTGGAGACCCAGTACTTC. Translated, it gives CASNRGGVETQYF.

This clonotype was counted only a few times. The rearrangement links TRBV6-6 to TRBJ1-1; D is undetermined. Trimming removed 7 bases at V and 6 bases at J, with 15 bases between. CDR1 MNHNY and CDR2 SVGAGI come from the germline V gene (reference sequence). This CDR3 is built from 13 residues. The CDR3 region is CASMRAGMPEAFF. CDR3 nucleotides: TGTGCCAGCATGAGGGCGGGGATGCCTGAAGCTTTCTTT.

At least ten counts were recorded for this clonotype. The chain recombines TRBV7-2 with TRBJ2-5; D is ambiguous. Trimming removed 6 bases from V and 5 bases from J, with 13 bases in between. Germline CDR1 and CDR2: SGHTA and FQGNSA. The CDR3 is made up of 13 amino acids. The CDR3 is CASSLSPGETQYF. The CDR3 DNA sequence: TGTGCCAGCAGTTTATCTCCCGGGGAGACCCAGTACTTC.

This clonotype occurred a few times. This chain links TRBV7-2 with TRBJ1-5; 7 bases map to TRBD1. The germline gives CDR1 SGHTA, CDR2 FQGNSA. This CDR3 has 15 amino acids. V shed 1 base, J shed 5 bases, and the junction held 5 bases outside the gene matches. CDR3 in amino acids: CASSLDQGGHQPQHF. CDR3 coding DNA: TGTGCCAGCAGCTTAGACCAGGGGGGCCATCAGCCCCAGCATTTT. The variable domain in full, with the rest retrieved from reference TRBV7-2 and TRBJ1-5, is GAGVSQSPSNKVTEKGKDVELRCDPISGHTALYWYRQSLGQGLEFLIYFQGNSAPDKSGLPSDRFSAERTGGSVSTLTIQRTQQEDSAVYLCASSLDQGGHQPQHFGDGTRLSIL.

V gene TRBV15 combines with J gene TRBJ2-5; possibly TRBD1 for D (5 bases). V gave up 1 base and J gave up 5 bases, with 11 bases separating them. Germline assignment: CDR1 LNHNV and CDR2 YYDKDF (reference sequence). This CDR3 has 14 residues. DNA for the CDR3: TGTGCCACCAGCAGAGTATGGGGCCTCGAGACCCAGTACTTC. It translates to CATSRVWGLETQYF.

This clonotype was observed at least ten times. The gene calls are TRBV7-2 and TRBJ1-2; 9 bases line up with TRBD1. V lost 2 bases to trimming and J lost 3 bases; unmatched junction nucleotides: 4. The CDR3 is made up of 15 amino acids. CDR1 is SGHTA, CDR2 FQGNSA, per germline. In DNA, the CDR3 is TGTGCCAGCAGCTTATATAGACAGGGGGACTATGGCTACACCTTC. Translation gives CASSLYRQGDYGYTF. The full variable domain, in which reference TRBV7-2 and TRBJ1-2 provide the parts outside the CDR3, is GAGVSQSPSNKVTEKGKDVELRCDPISGHTALYWYRQSLGQGLEFLIYFQGNSAPDKSGLPSDRFSAERTGGSVSTLTIQRTQQEDSAVYLCASSLYRQGDYGYTFGSGTRLTVV.

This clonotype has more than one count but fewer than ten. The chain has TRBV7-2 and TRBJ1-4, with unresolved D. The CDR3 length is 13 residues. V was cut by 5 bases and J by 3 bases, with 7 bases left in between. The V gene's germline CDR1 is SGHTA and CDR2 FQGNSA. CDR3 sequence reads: CASSPRPNEKLFF. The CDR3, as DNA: TGTGCCAGCAGCCCCCGCCCTAATGAAAAACTGTTTTTT.

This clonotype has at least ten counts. This CDR3 reads CASSGYNEQFF. The CDR3 DNA is TGTGCCAGCAGCGGGTACAATGAGCAGTTCTTC. The rearrangement links TRBV7-2 to TRBJ2-1; D uncertain. Looked up from germline, CDR1 is SGHTA and CDR2 is FQGNSA. V lost 5 bases and J 4 bases, leaving 3 bases between the germline ends. The CDR3 totals 11 residues.

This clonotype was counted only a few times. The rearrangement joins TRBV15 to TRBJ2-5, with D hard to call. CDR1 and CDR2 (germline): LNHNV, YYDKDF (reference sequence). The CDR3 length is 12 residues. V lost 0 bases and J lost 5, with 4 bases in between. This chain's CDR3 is CATSRDRETQYF. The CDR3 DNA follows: TGTGCCACCAGCAGAGATCGGGAGACCCAGTACTTC. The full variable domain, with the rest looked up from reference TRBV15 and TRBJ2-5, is DAMVIQNPRYQVTQFGKPVTLSCSQTLNHNVMYWYQQKSSQAPKLLFHYYDKDFNNEADTPDNFQSRRPNTSFCFLDIRSPGLGDTAMYLCATSRDRETQYFGPGTRLLVL.

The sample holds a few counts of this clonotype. CDR3: CASSYAGRGAEQYF. CDR3 coding DNA: TGTGCCAGCAGTTACGCAGGGAGGGGCGCCGAGCAGTACTTC. This chain joins TRBV6-5 and TRBJ2-7; TRBD2 matches at 7 bases. This CDR3 region has 14 residues. The junction had 7 bases not matched to a gene; V was cut back by 2 bases and J by 6 bases. The germline CDR1 and CDR2 sequences are MNHEY and SVGAGI.